This T cell receptor (beta chain) was documented in a study of shared clonotypes between healthy human individuals (dated by TCRdb to about 2020). About the investigation overall: The cohort included three men and a couple of women between 18 and 49 years of age. For each donor, three plates each were used for CD4 naive and CD4 memory, two plates were used for CD8 naive, and one plate was used for CD8 memory. To estimate repertoire size and how much clonotypes are shared between individuals, the study performed deep sequencing of blood TCR repertoires from a few healthy adults. Different laboratories and diverse techniques were used to prepare libraries and sequence TCR repertoires, to increase sequencing depth and limit assay-specific biases. Leukapheresis yielded between about 0.94 and 9 billion PBMCs per donor.

Healthy HIV-negative adults with no recently reported acute infections or vaccinations were included as donors. Every donor was a Caucasian adult residing in Nashville, Tennessee, USA. The CD8 memory samples were a combination of magnetically selected CD45RO+ cells and CCR7-negative CD45RA+ effector memory (TemRA) cells. Blood was collected by leukapheresis, and PBMCs were isolated by Ficoll-Histopaque density gradient centrifugation and then cryopreserved in liquid nitrogen vapor phase. Analytical flow cytometry was used to check the purity and quantity of each magnetically sorted T cell population. Each sorted fraction had its genomic DNA isolated and then quantified by UV absorbance on a Nanodrop 2000c. Using the deep immunoSEQ assay, multiplex PCR amplified TCR CDR3 regions from genomic DNA. Extracted genomic DNA from each cell subset was distributed evenly across all wells of several immunoSEQ 96-well plates, and each plate was treated as a replicate. For sorted subsets, each replicate PCR was loaded with 150 to 250 ng genomic DNA, equivalent to about 30,000 T cell genomes. The purified libraries were quantified using a Qubit 3.0 fluorometer, sized with a Bioanalyzer 2100, and then quantified again using the KAPA Library Quantification kit. Every immunoSEQ 96-well plate was sequenced on a dedicated single-read 150-cycle Illumina NextSeq 550 flow cell. In the original analysis: The immunoSEQ output contained only junctional sequences without quality scores, so filtering could not match that applied to full-length reads. To assign V/J genes and CDR3, sequences were annotated against IMGT germline references using PyIR, a Python wrapper for IgBLAST v1.9. Any read was removed if the V/J assignment was weak (E-value above 1e-6), the CDR3 was missing, or the read contained stop codons, out-of-frame junctions, or ambiguous translated residues. V3J clonotypes were defined as sequences sharing an identical inferred V gene, J gene, and CDR3 amino acid sequence. To compute the percentage overlap between repertoires, the number of shared unique clonotypes was divided by the size of the smaller repertoire. Richness of each repertoire was evaluated using RTK rarefaction, the Chao1 estimator, and Recon v2.1 estimates of unobserved clonotypes. Generation probabilities for all TCRbeta clonotypes obtained by the gDNA method from a handful of donors were computed using OLGA. This is the immuneACCESS table as TCRdb keeps it, with only in-frame sequences that have V and J called. A part of the clones is gone; compared with another copy, unresolved V genes explain less than half, and the rest is unexplained. V, J and clone size are those of that table, while D and trimming were read from the DNA. For this sample there are about 690,000 clones; around 91% appear just once. In total, the top ten clones hold 34% of the sample.

The investigation overall reported the following: Pairwise subsampling indicated that sequencing depth was expected to affect the degree of clonotype sharing among donors. Even with the large sequencing depth, rarefaction of the sorted-subset datasets indicated that sequencing was incomplete. Approximately 5% of naive CD4, around 4% of naive CD8, about 2.4% of memory CD4, and about 0.4% of memory CD8 clonotypes were shared across several donors. Because the study included only a small number of donors, the genetic and exposure-history diversity represented was limited. Only blood was sampled, and tissue TCR repertoires likely differ from those in blood. Larger estimated clonotype richness was generally found for naive subsets than for memory subsets. Clonotypes shared by all four sorted-subset donors showed higher generation probabilities than non-shared clonotypes.

Comments on this clone: Its cognate antigen has yet to be identified. No qualities accompany the bases; no much larger clone lies one base away.

From the cysteine through the phenylalanine, the CDR3 covers 15 amino acids. Of the read, only the CDR3 DNA is kept; its 45 bases are in frame from base 1. Germline trimming: 2 bases from V, 1 base from J; junction bases outside gene matches: 2. CDR1 and CDR2 were assigned from the germline V gene (reference sequence) as MNHEY and SMNVEV. The chain joins TRBV27 to TRBJ2-4; 7 central bases correspond to TRBD2. This TCR derives from a man between 18 and 29 years old in good health. Some clones in this sample may be carry-over from other donors' samples. The sample taken for sequencing was memory CD8+ T cells from PBMCs. This sample's cell subset or site label indicates: CD45RO+ cells pooled with CCR7-negative TemRA cells. The nucleotide sequence reads TGTGCCAGCAGTTTAGGACTAGAGGCCAAAAACATTCAGTACTTC. Translated, this gives CASSLGLEAKNIQYF.